This TCR beta chain emerged from a study of chemoradiotherapy in HPV16-positive cancers. Study-wide context: Candidate HPV-specific clones and shared TCR motifs came from two HPV16-positive patients. Whole-study findings and limits: For HPV16-positive patients, expanding HPV-responsive T cells associated with longer recurrence-free survival. The functional HPV-specific definition rests on just a couple of HPV16-positive patients.

Clones were read by immunoSEQ multiplex PCR, and TCRdb kept only the in-frame ones, dropping some. The table lists 9,500 to 13,000 clones, about 89% of them singletons. Samples were taken several times over chemoradiotherapy. CDR1 is MNHEY and CDR2 is SVGAGI in the germline V gene. The CDR3 totals 14 residues. J was trimmed by 5 bases and V by 4 bases; bases with no gene match: 5. On this clone itself: No antigen is known for it.

The sequencing here drew on blood, taken from a patient who underwent chemoradiotherapy. The TCR sequence derives from a human donor with HPV-associated anogenital cancer. The chain recombines TRBV6-5 with TRBJ2-4, with 7 positions matching TRBD1. CDR3 nucleotides: TGTGCCAGCAGTTCAGGGACAGATCAAAACATTCAGTACTTC. It translates to CASSSGTDQNIQYF.